This T cell receptor (beta chain) was sequenced for a study of cytotoxic CD8 clonotypes in ibrutinib-treated CLL. Concerning this clone itself: What it recognizes is unknown.

Sequencing was performed with immunoSEQ multiplex PCR; in TCRdb, only in-frame clones are kept and a portion is missing. The sample yields about 160,000 clones, about four fifths seen once. Study results and limitations: Baseline clonality was higher than in age-matched healthy donors and moved in step with circulating CD8+ T-cell counts.

With 4 bases removed from V and 6 bases from J, the gap between germline ends came to 16 bases. This CDR3 spans 14 amino acids. Germline CDR1 is SGHNT and CDR2 is YYREEE (reference sequence). This sequence was found in a human donor with chronic lymphocytic leukemia. The sequences come from PBMCs, collected after 12 months of ibrutinib treatment. V usage is TRBV5-4 and J usage is TRBJ1-1; the D gene is possibly TRBD1 (5 bases). This chain's CDR3 is CASSLGWRDPEAFF. The DNA of the CDR3 is TGTGCCAGCAGCCTCGGGTGGAGGGACCCTGAAGCTTTCTTT. Full variable domain (rest looked up from reference TRBV5-4 and TRBJ1-1): ETGVTQSPTHLIKTRGQQVTLRCSSQSGHNTVSWYQQALGQGPQFIFQYYREEENGRGNFPPRFSGLQFPNYSSELNVNALELDDSALYLCASSLGWRDPEAFFGQGTRLTVV.